This T cell receptor (beta chain) was captured in a study of beta chain features in type 1 diabetes. Study-level findings and limits: Researchers reported that naive, central memory and Treg TCRB repertoires appeared more similar in patients than in healthy donors. TCRB CDR3 length was moderately but significantly reduced in all four CD4+ subsets of Type 1 diabetes patients.

On this clone: Antigen specificity is unknown.

Germline assignment: CDR1 KGHSH and CDR2 LQKENI. Trimming removed 5 bases from V and 2 bases from J; junction bases left unmatched: 6. This CDR3 is 14 amino acids long. As every portion of the isolated RNA was reverse transcribed, the sequencing read expressed TCRB transcripts. Sequencing of naive, central memory and regulatory T cell samples gave an average of about 3.7 million reads. Generated by immunoSEQ multiplex PCR, the TCRdb table keeps only in-frame clones and is missing some. The sample shows roughly 610,000 clones, 15% to 17% of them seen only once. Input material: naive CD4+ T cells from blood. The genes are TRBV18 and TRBJ2-7; 7 bases are shared with TRBD1. This TCR was recovered from a man aged 18 to 35 in good health. Here the CDR3 reads CASSSSQGAYEQYF. CDR3 bases: TGTGCCAGCTCATCTAGTCAGGGGGCCTACGAGCAGTACTTC.